Below, 21 T cell receptor beta chains from the same sample are listed, as sequenced in a study of cytomegalovirus exposure and HLA in healthy donors. PCR amplification relied on 60 Vbeta primers (plus 13 Jbeta primers). Here immunoSEQ multiplex PCR was the method, and the copy in TCRdb shows in-frame clones only, minus some. The sample lists over 95,000 clones, roughly 80% occurring once. The sequenced material came from PBMCs. The receptors come from a woman between 25 and 40 years old in good health and CMV-seropositive.

The chain is built from TRBV5-1 and TRBJ2-1; 13 bases fit TRBD2. Germline V lookup: CDR1 SGHRS, CDR2 YFSETQ. CDR3 size: 15 residues. With V trimmed by 3 bases and J by 6 bases, 3 bases remained unmatched. In DNA, the CDR3 is TGCGCCAGCAGCTGGACTAGCGGGAGTTTCAATGAGCAGTTCTTC. Encoded protein: CASSWTSGSFNEQFF.

The chain has TRBV7-9 and TRBJ1-2; TRBD1 might be the D (5 bases). The CDR3 spans 15 residues. Between the trimmed V and J ends, which lost 5 bases and 0 bases, there was a span of 13 bases. CDR1 and CDR2 (germline): SEHNR, FQNEAQ (reference sequence). In DNA form, the CDR3 reads TGTGCCAGCAGCCTCCATGACAGTCCTAACTATGGCTACACCTTC. Amino acid sequence: CASSLHDSPNYGYTF. Drawing the rest from reference TRBV7-9 and TRBJ1-2, the complete variable domain is DTGVSQNPRHKITKRGQNVTFRCDPISEHNRLYWYRQTLGQGPEFLTYFQNEAQLEKSRLLSDRFSAERPKGSFSTLEIQRTEQGDSAMYLCASSLHDSPNYGYTFGSGTRLTVV.

This sequence joins TRBV5-1 and TRBJ1-1, with a weak D call TRBD1 (6 bases). Looked up from germline, CDR1 is SGHRS and CDR2 is YFSETQ. V was cut by 3 bases and J by 8 bases, with 20 bases left in between. The CDR3 consists of 15 residues. This CDR3 is CASSSLTGQAPEAFF. The CDR3 DNA sequence: TGCGCCAGCAGCTCTCTGACAGGTCAGGCACCCGAAGCTTTCTTT.

A single count supports this clone. One junction end disagrees with the germline gene, perhaps due to a read error. The gene calls are TRBV7-9 and TRBJ1-1; D call uncertain. Germline V gene sequence: CDR1 SEHNR, CDR2 FQNEAQ (reference sequence). The CDR3 consists of 12 residues. The CDR3 protein is CSSTEMDTEAFF. Here the CDR3 DNA reads TGTTCCAGCACTGAGATGGACACTGAAGCTTTCTTT.

The chain combines TRBV5-1 with TRBJ2-5; 8 bases are a match to TRBD2. With V trimmed by 5 bases and J by 5 bases, 11 bases remained unmatched. Germline V CDR1 and CDR2: SGHRS, YFSETQ. The CDR3 covers 15 residues. In DNA form, the CDR3 reads TGCGCCAGCAGTAGGGACGGACTAGCACAGGAGACCCAGTACTTC. It translates to CASSRDGLAQETQYF.

The chain combines TRBV7-3 with TRBJ2-5, with D possibly matching TRBD2 (6 bases). Germline lookup yields CDR1 SGHTA and CDR2 FQGTGA. This CDR3 region has 13 residues. The germline V and J ends were trimmed by 5 bases and 5 bases, with 12 bases remaining between them. CDR3: CASSPARGETQYF. DNA of the CDR3: TGTGCCAGCAGCCCCGCCCGGGGGGAGACCCAGTACTTC.

This chain connects TRBV27 to TRBJ2-1; TRBD1 aligns across 9 bases. Looked up from germline, CDR1 is MNHEY and CDR2 is SMNVEV (reference sequence). CDR3 size: 15 residues. V lost 6 bases and J lost 4; bases outside the gene matches: 7. Written as DNA, the CDR3 is TGTGCCAGCAGATCCGGGACAGGGTTTTACAATGAGCAGTTCTTC. Residues: CASRSGTGFYNEQFF.

The chain joins TRBV2 to TRBJ1-5; no clear D. Looked up from germline, CDR1 is SNHLY and CDR2 is FYNNEI. The CDR3 totals 15 residues. Trimming took 9 bases from V and 5 from J, leaving 20 bases between them. DNA of the CDR3: TGTGCCAGTGAGGTTGGCAGAACCCGTGATCAGCCCCAGCATTTT. Protein: CASEVGRTRDQPQHF. The full variable domain, completed using reference TRBV2 and TRBJ1-5, is EPEVTQTPSHQVTQMGQEVILRCVPISNHLYFYWYRQILGQKVEFLVSFYNNEISEKSEIFDDQFSVERPDGSNFTLKIRSTKLEDSAMYFCASEVGRTRDQPQHFGDGTRLSIL.

This chain uses TRBV5-1 with TRBJ1-6; 10 bases fit TRBD1. Germline-derived CDR1 and CDR2 are SGHRS and YFSETQ. Trimming at V came to 0 bases and at J to 10 bases, leaving 13 bases not matched to a gene. This CDR3 comprises 18 residues. As DNA, the CDR3 is TGCGCCAGCAGCTTGGGGACTACCGGGACAGGGGTGGGATCACCCCTCCACTTT. Translating gives CASSLGTTGTGVGSPLHF.

This chain joins TRBV14 and TRBJ1-1; unclear D gene. Germline CDR1 SGHDN, CDR2 FVKESK. Trimming stripped 0 bases from V and 0 bases from J, with 14 bases between. This CDR3 spans 17 amino acids. As DNA, the CDR3 is TGTGCCAGCAGCCAAGATCAAGGGAGACTAATGAACACTGAAGCTTTCTTT. It codes for CASSQDQGRLMNTEAFF.

The chain combines TRBV7-2 with TRBJ2-1; D is unresolved. Germline assignment: CDR1 SGHTA and CDR2 FQGNSA. The CDR3 length is 13 residues. Trimming removed 4 bases from V and 7 bases from J, with 11 bases in between. The CDR3 DNA follows: TGTGCCAGCAGCTCGACCCGGGTGAATGAGCAGTTCTTC. Translated: CASSSTRVNEQFF. Variable domain in full (rest from reference TRBV7-2 and TRBJ2-1): GAGVSQSPSNKVTEKGKDVELRCDPISGHTALYWYRQSLGQGLEFLIYFQGNSAPDKSGLPSDRFSAERTGGSVSTLTIQRTQQEDSAVYLCASSSTRVNEQFFGPGTRLTVL.

The rearrangement joins TRBV5-1 to TRBJ2-7; TRBD1 agrees at 7 bases. V gave up 6 bases and J gave up 5 bases; unmatched junction bases: 8. This CDR3 has 13 amino acids. Germline CDR1 SGHRS, CDR2 YFSETQ. The CDR3, as DNA: TGCGCCAGCACCAGACTCGGGACAGACGAGCAGTACTTC. Translating gives CASTRLGTDEQYF.

This chain connects TRBV5-1 to TRBJ2-2; TRBD1 matches at 8 bases. CDR3 length: 15 residues. Trimming removed 4 bases from V and 3 bases from J; junction bases left unmatched: 5. Germline CDR1 is SGHRS and CDR2 is YFSETQ. The CDR3 is CASSPRQGYTGELFF. The DNA for the CDR3 is TGCGCCAGCAGCCCACGACAGGGGTACACCGGGGAGCTGTTTTTT.

The gene calls are TRBV30 and TRBJ2-7; a weak D match, TRBD2 (6 bases). V was shortened by 2 bases and J by 12 bases, with 23 bases between the two germline ends. This CDR3 is built from 14 residues. Germline assignment: CDR1 GTSNPN and CDR2 SVGIG (reference sequence). The CDR3 DNA reads as TGTGCCTGGAGTCCCCCCGGGGGAACCGTATTTTGGTACTTC. Translated, it gives CAWSPPGGTVFWYF.

The CDR3: CASRSRPGTSGKISYEQYF. The CDR3, as DNA: TGTGCCAGTAGGAGCCGGCCCGGGACTAGCGGGAAGATTTCCTACGAGCAGTACTTC. The rearrangement links TRBV19 to TRBJ2-7; 13 positions agree with TRBD2. From germline, CDR1 is LNHDA and CDR2 SQIVND (reference sequence). With V trimmed by 6 bases and J by 1 base, 15 bases remained unmatched. The CDR3 sequence is 19 residues long.

The chain joins TRBV19 to TRBJ1-1; D is perhaps TRBD1 (5 bases). CDR1 LNHDA and CDR2 SQIVND come from the germline V gene (reference sequence). This CDR3 has 15 amino acids. The V and J ends lost 5 bases and 5 bases respectively, with 18 bases between them. CDR3 protein: CASSPTQNGGTEAFF. In DNA, the CDR3 is TGTGCCAGTAGTCCTACGCAGAACGGGGGGACTGAAGCTTTCTTT. Full variable domain (missing parts from reference TRBV19 and TRBJ1-1): DGGITQSPKYLFRKEGQNVTLSCEQNLNHDAMYWYRQDPGQGLRLIYYSQIVNDFQKGDIAEGYSVSREKKESFPLTVTSAQKNPTAFYLCASSPTQNGGTEAFFGQGTRLTVV.

V usage is TRBV7-9 and J usage is TRBJ2-1, with D possibly TRBD2 on 5 matching bases. This CDR3 has 16 amino acids. V was clipped by 5 bases and J by 0 bases, with 14 bases between them. Germline values: CDR1 SEHNR, CDR2 FQNEAQ (reference sequence). In DNA, the CDR3 is TGTGCCAGCAGCCCCACGGACTCAAGCTCCTACAATGAGCAGTTCTTC. This sequence encodes CASSPTDSSSYNEQFF.

The V call is TRBV5-4, the J call TRBJ1-1; D not certain. CDR1 and CDR2 from the germline V gene are SGHNT and YYREEE (reference sequence). The CDR3 covers 18 residues. Trimming pared 0 bases from V and 4 bases from J, leaving 22 bases between. The CDR3 bases are TGTGCCAGCAGCTTGGCATCCTTATTAGGAGGGCTCGGCACTGAAGCTTTCTTT. Translated: CASSLASLLGGLGTEAFF.

The chain couples TRBV7-2 to TRBJ2-7; 9 nucleotides match TRBD1. The germline V gene has CDR1 SGHTA and CDR2 FQGNSA. V lost 5 bases to trimming and J lost 6 bases; unmatched junction nucleotides: 11. The CDR3 is made up of 15 amino acids. The CDR3, as DNA: TGTGCCAGCAGCCCACAAACCCGGACAGGGGTCGAGCAGTACTTC. It yields the protein CASSPQTRTGVEQYF.

In DNA, the CDR3 is TGTGCCAGCAGCTTTAGCCCAGCTCTACACAATCAGCCCCAGCATTTT. Translated: CASSFSPALHNQPQHF. The chain uses TRBV13 and TRBJ1-5; D is uncertain. Germline V lookup: CDR1 PRHDT, CDR2 FYEKMQ (reference sequence). The CDR3 runs 16 residues. Trimming stripped 3 bases from V and 3 bases from J, with 15 bases between.

The rearrangement joins TRBV5-4 to TRBJ1-6; 8 positions match TRBD1. The CDR3 covers 16 residues. The germline V gene has CDR1 SGHNT and CDR2 YYREEE (reference sequence). V dropped 5 bases and J dropped 6; count of bases not matched to a gene: 10. The CDR3 here is CASSYSPTGVNSPLHF. The CDR3, as DNA: TGTGCCAGCAGTTATAGCCCGACAGGGGTTAATTCACCCCTCCACTTT.